This T cell receptor (beta chain) was sequenced during a study of T cell changes during pregnancy in multiple sclerosis. With 5 bases clipped from V and 0 bases from J, the junction kept 8 bases outside the gene matches. Germline CDR1 SEHNR, CDR2 FQNEAQ (reference sequence). CDR3 size: 17 residues. The repertoire was sequenced with immunoSEQ multiplex PCR; TCRdb's copy has only in-frame clones and lacks some. The sample holds some 70,000 clones, more than 80% seen once. The sequencing here drew on peripheral blood, taken in the second trimester of pregnancy. The chain has TRBV7-9 and TRBJ2-3; 10 nucleotides match TRBD2. This TCR was sampled from a female donor in good health, enrolled as a control in a pregnancy study. The CDR3 region has the DNA TGTGCCAGCAGCCACACCGGGACTAGCGCTAGCACAGATACGCAGTATTTT. It encodes CASSHTGTSASTDTQYF.